The clone carrying this T cell receptor beta chain was seen a few times. What it binds is not known. Relative to the germline gene, one junction end is altered; a read error may explain this. As for time point: persistent/refractory GD, antithyroid drugs over 5 years with positive TRAb. After RNA was extracted from PBMCs, the TCR library was made from it. This specimen belongs to a study of regulatory T cells in long-lasting Graves disease. Arm-PCR of CDR3 regions and iRepertoire HTBI primers were used to build TCR beta libraries. Using its own MiXCR run on the multiplex PCR reads, TCRdb lists one record per CDR3 protein. The table has about 430,000 distinct CDR3 sequences, 21% seen once; the top ten hold 13% to 15%. Study observations and caveats: Persistent cases of Graves' showed reduced TCR diversity relative to newly diagnosed patients. Comparison showed that persistent patients shared more public clonotypes (around 3,000) than new patients (around 1,000).

This CDR3 is 11 amino acids long. Germline V gene sequence: CDR1 DFQATT, CDR2 SNEGSKA (reference sequence). This clonotype was sampled from a female donor with Graves disease. The material was peripheral blood mononuclear cells (PBMCs), obtained when the disease was refractory, from a patient treated with antithyroid drugs. This chain connects TRBV20-1 to TRBJ1-4, with D unclear. CDR3 amino acids: CSARGKGRPSF. The CDR3 nucleotides are TGCAGTGCTAGAGGAAAAGGGAGGCCCAGTTTT.